The rows below give T cell receptor beta chains drawn from one sample of a study of T cell responses to AZD1222 COVID-19 vaccine. The assay was immunoSEQ multiplex PCR, and TCRdb's table has in-frame clones only and misses some. The repertoire holds some 120,000 clones, around 84% seen once, with 9.5% to 15% in the top ten. The source material was peripheral blood, sampled on day 0 of AZD1222 vaccination. Receptor source: an adult in good health. Both conserved end residues are part of each CDR3. The D gene is left open where the match is weak. Clone size appears in some rows only: once, few, many, or a class for an expanded clone.

CASSLGVAQSEKLFF	TGTGCCAGCAGCTTAGGGGTTGCACAGTCCGAAAAACTGTTTTTT	TRBJ1-4	TRBV7-9	NA	NA
CASSLGTANTEAFF	TGCGCCAGCAGCTTGGGGACAGCGAACACTGAAGCTTTCTTT	TRBJ1-1	TRBV5-1	NA	NA
CSAIGNEQFF	TGCAGTGCTATAGGCAATGAGCAGTTCTTC	TRBJ2-1	TRBV20-1	NA	NA
CASSRRESGELFF	TGTGCCAGCAGCCGTAGAGAGAGCGGGGAGCTGTTTTTT	TRBJ2-2	TRBV3-1/TRBV3-2	NA	NA
CASSSTGGDFYGYTF	TGTGCCAGTAGTAGCACAGGGGGCGATTTCTATGGCTACACCTTC	TRBJ1-2	TRBV19	TRBD1	once
CSVLDQTGANVLTF	TGCAGCGTCCTTGACCAAACTGGGGCCAACGTCCTGACTTTC	TRBJ2-6	TRBV29-1	NA	NA
CASPDREGYNEQFF	TGTGCCAGCCCTGACAGGGAAGGCTACAATGAGCAGTTCTTC	TRBJ2-1	TRBV27	TRBD1	NA
CASTDRSLHNEQFF	TGTGCCAGCACCGACAGGAGCCTTCACAATGAGCAGTTCTTC	TRBJ2-1	TRBV6-5	NA	NA
CASSPRGGPGNQPQHF	TGTGCCAGCAGCCCCAGGGGGGGCCCGGGCAATCAGCCCCAGCATTTT	TRBJ1-5	TRBV7-9	TRBD1	once
CASSQDGTALYGYTF	TGTGCCAGCAGCCAAGATGGAACAGCCCTCTATGGCTACACCTTC	TRBJ1-2	TRBV3-1/TRBV3-2	NA	once